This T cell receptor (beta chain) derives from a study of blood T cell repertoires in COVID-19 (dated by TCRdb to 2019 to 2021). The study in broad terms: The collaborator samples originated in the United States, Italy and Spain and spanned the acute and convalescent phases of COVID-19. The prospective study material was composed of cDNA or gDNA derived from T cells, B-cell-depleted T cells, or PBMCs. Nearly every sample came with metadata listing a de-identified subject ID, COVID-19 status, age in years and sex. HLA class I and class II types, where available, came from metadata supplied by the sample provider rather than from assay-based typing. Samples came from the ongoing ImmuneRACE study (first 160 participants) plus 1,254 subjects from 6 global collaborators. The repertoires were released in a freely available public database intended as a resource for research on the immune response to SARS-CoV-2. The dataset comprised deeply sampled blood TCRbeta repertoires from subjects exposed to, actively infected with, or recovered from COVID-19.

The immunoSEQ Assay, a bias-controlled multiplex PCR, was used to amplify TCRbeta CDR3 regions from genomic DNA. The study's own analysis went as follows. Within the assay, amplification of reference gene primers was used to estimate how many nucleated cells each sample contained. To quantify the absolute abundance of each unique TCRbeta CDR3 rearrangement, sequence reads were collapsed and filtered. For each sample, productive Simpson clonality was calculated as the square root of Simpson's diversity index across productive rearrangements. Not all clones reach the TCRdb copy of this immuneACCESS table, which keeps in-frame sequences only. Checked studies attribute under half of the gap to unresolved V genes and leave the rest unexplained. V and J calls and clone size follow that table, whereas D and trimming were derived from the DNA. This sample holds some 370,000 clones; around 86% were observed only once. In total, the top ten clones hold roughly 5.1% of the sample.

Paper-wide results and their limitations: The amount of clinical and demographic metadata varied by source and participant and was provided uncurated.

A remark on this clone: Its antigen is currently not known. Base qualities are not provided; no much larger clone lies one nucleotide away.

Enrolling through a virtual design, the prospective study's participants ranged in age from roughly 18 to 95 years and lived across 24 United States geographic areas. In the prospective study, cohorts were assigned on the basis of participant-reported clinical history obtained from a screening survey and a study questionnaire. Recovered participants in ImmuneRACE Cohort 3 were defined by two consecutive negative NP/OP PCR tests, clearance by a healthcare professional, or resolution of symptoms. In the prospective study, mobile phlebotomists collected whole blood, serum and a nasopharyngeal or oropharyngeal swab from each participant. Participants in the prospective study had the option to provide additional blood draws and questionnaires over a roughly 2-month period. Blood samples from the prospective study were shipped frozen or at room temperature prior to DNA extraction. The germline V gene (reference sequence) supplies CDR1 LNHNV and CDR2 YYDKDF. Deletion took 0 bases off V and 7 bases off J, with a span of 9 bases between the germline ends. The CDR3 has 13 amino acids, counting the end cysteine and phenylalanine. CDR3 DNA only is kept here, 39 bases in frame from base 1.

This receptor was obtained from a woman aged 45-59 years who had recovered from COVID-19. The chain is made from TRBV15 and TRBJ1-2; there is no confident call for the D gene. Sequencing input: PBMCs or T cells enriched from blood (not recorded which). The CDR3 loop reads CATSRDFVSGYTF. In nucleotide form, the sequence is TGTGCCACCAGCAGAGATTTTGTCTCTGGCTACACCTTC. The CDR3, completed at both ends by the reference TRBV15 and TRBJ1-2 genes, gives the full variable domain DAMVIQNPRYQVTQFGKPVTLSCSQTLNHNVMYWYQQKSSQAPKLLFHYYDKDFNNEADTPDNFQSRRPNTSFCFLDIRSPGLGDTAMYLCATSRDFVSGYTFGSGTRLTVV.